This is a list of T cell receptor beta chains from one sample in a study of T cells in localized non-small cell lung cancer. Repertoires were generated with immunoSEQ multiplex PCR, while TCRdb's copy carries only in-frame clones and drops some. The repertoire includes around 64,000 clones, roughly 89% of them detected once, and roughly a fifth sits in the top ten. The source material was peripheral blood, sampled before any cancer treatment. These receptors were taken from a man aged 40 to 69 with stage I squamous cell lung carcinoma. The CDR3 runs from the conserved cysteine through the conserved F or W. Each record gives: D gene, V gene, J gene, CDR3 DNA, CDR3 protein. A D gene is named only where the DNA matches it firmly.

D gene: TRBD2; V gene: TRBV5-1; J gene: TRBJ2-5; CDR3 DNA: TGCGCCAGCAGCTTGTTGGGGACTAGCGGGACGGGTTGGGAGACCCAGTACTTC; CDR3 protein: CASSLLGTSGTGWETQYF
D gene: TRBD1; V gene: TRBV5-1; J gene: TRBJ2-7; CDR3 DNA: TGCGCCAGTGCCGGGACAGTCAGTGTCGAGCAGTACTTC; CDR3 protein: CASAGTVSVEQYF
D gene: -; V gene: TRBV29-1; J gene: TRBJ2-1; CDR3 DNA: TGCAGCGTTGGGTCAAGCGGAGCCTACAATGAGCAGTTCTTC; CDR3 protein: CSVGSSGAYNEQFF
D gene: -; V gene: TRBV7-2; J gene: TRBJ2-4; CDR3 DNA: TGTGCCAGCAGCCCCTCCCAGGGCATTCAGTACTTC; CDR3 protein: CASSPSQGIQYF
D gene: -; V gene: TRBV5-4; J gene: TRBJ2-1; CDR3 DNA: TGTGCCAGCAGCTTGGCCGGGGCACGGGATGAGCAGTTCTTC; CDR3 protein: CASSLAGARDEQFF
D gene: TRBD2; V gene: TRBV30; J gene: TRBJ2-3; CDR3 DNA: TGTGCCTGGAGTGTAGGAGGCGGGAGGGCAGATACGCAGTATTTT; CDR3 protein: CAWSVGGGRADTQYF
D gene: -; V gene: TRBV5-1; J gene: TRBJ1-1; CDR3 DNA: TGCGCCAGCAGCTTGGTGGGGGAGGACACTGAAGCTTTCTTT; CDR3 protein: CASSLVGEDTEAFF
D gene: TRBD1; V gene: TRBV5-1; J gene: TRBJ2-5; CDR3 DNA: TGCGCCAGCAGCCCTTGGACAGGGGAGACCCAGTACTTC; CDR3 protein: CASSPWTGETQYF
D gene: TRBD2; V gene: TRBV30; J gene: TRBJ2-1; CDR3 DNA: TGTGCCTGGACCCTAGGACTAGCGGGATCCGCGGATGAGCAGTTCTTC; CDR3 protein: CAWTLGLAGSADEQFF
D gene: -; V gene: TRBV19; J gene: TRBJ1-6; CDR3 DNA: TGTGCCAGTAGTATAGCACTTTCACCCCTCCACTTT; CDR3 protein: CASSIALSPLHF